This T cell receptor beta chain stems from a study of blood T cell repertoires in COVID-19 (dated by TCRdb to 2019 to 2021). About the full investigation: Samples from collaborators originated in the United States, Italy and Spain and spanned both the acute and convalescent phases of COVID-19. The material from the prospective study consisted of cDNA or gDNA derived from T cells, B-cell-depleted T cells, or PBMCs. Sample metadata almost always included a de-identified subject ID, COVID-19 status, age in years and sex. Samples came from the ongoing ImmuneRACE study (first 160 participants) plus 1,254 subjects from 6 global collaborators. Where available, HLA class I and class II types were obtained from metadata supplied by the sample provider rather than from assay-based typing. The repertoires were released in a freely available public database meant as a resource for research on the immune response to SARS-CoV-2. Subjects who had been exposed to COVID-19, were actively infected with it, or had recovered from it provided the deeply sampled blood TCRbeta repertoires that made up the dataset.

The immunoSEQ Assay, a bias-controlled multiplex PCR, was used to amplify TCRbeta CDR3 regions from genomic DNA. Processing in the source paper ran as follows. The number of nucleated cells in each sample was estimated by amplification of reference gene primers within the assay. To quantify the absolute abundance of each unique TCRbeta CDR3 rearrangement, sequence reads were collapsed and filtered. For each sample, productive Simpson clonality was calculated as the square root of Simpson's diversity index across productive rearrangements. Sourced from immuneACCESS, this table was stored by TCRdb with only in-frame sequences that have V and J called. A share of the clones is absent; for the studies checked, an unresolved V gene accounts for under half, and the remainder has no known explanation. Clonal size and the V and J genes are those of that table, whereas D and trimming came from the DNA. Within this sample are around 140,000 clones, with 60% to 75% of them counted one time only. The top ten clones comprise under 2.5% of the sample.

With regard to this clone: The specificity of this receptor is unknown. No much larger clone exists at a distance of one base, and base qualities are not known.

The CDR3 holds 20 amino acids from the cysteine to the phenylalanine. Of all the DNA, just the CDR3 is kept, 60 bases in frame from base 1. From the germline V gene, CDR1 is SGHDN and CDR2 is FVKESK. V is trimmed back by 0 bases and J by 2 bases, and the junction contains 15 bases that no gene match accounts for. Whole blood was collected in K2EDTA tubes by collaborating institutions according to the institutions' own protocols. Collaborator samples were shipped for TCRbeta analysis as frozen whole blood, isolated PBMCs, or DNA extracted from either sample type. What the research found in general, with its limitations: The quantity of clinical and demographic metadata differed by source and by participant and was supplied without curation.

The chain is made from TRBV14 and TRBJ2-3, with 9 central nucleotides matching TRBD2. This sequence originates from a woman aged 70 to 79 with acute or convalescent COVID-19. Sequencing input: peripheral blood. For the CDR3, the sequence is CASSQERLRLAATITDTQYF. In nucleotide form, the sequence is TGTGCCAGCAGCCAAGAAAGGCTCAGACTAGCGGCAACTATCACAGATACGCAGTATTTT.